The clone carrying this T cell receptor beta chain was seen more than once but under ten times. This record comes from a study of control samples from healthy donors and cancer patients. Data came from immunoSEQ multiplex PCR; TCRdb stores just in-frame clones and leaves some out. The sample records some 250,000 clones, approximately 80% being singletons. The TCR comes from a woman between 55 and 75 years old with lung cancer. Input material: PBMCs.

CDR3 protein: CASSLGPGQGSTF. Written as DNA, the CDR3 is TGTGCCAGCAGTTTAGGACCAGGACAGGGAAGCACCTTC. V usage is TRBV12-3 or TRBV12-4 and J usage is TRBJ1-2; TRBD1 matches 8 bases. This CDR3 is built from 13 residues. After removal of 1 base from V and 13 bases from J, the junction contained 8 bases not matched to a gene.